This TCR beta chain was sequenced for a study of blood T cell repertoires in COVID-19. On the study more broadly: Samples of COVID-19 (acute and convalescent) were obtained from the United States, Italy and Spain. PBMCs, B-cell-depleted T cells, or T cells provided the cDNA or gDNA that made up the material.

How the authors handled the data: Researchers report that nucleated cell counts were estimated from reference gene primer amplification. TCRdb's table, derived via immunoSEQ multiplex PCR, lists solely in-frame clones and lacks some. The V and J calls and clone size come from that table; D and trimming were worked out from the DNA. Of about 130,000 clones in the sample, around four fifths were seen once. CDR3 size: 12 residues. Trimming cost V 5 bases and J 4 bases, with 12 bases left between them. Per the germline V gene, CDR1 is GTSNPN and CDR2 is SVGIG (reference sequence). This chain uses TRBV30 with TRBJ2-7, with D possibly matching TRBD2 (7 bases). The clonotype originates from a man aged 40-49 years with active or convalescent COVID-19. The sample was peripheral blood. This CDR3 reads CAWGGAEYEQYF. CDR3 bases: TGTGCCTGGGGGGGGGCCGAGTACGAGCAGTACTTC.